This T cell receptor (beta chain) comes out of a study of CD8+CD57+ T cells in acquired aplastic anemia. The template for TCR beta VDJ and CDR3 sequence profiling was genomic DNA. TCRdb ran MiXCR on the reads and lists one entry per CDR3 protein. The table lists 120,000 or so distinct CDR3 sequences, around 50% of them singletons. V lost 2 bases, J lost 2 bases, and 6 bases lay in between. Germline CDR1 SGHTA, CDR2 FQGNSA. The CDR3 totals 13 residues. About this clonotype itself: The antigen is not known.

General study findings and limits: Levels of CD8+ Simpson's diversity were not significantly distinct in patients versus controls.

The V gene is TRBV7-2, the J gene TRBJ2-5; D is ambiguous. Sequenced sample: sorted CD4+, CD8+, or CD8+CD57+ T cells (not recorded which) from PBMCs. The receptor's source is a human donor in good health, serving as a control. The CDR3 nucleotides read TGTGCCAGCAGCTTAACAGCTCAAGAGACCCAGTACTTC. This translates into CASSLTAQETQYF.